Listed below are T cell receptor beta chains from one sample, sequenced in a study of glioma-infiltrating T cells. MiXCR was run by TCRdb on the multiplex PCR reads, yielding one entry per CDR3 protein. The repertoire includes about 3,200 distinct CDR3 sequences, 40% to 55% of them detected once, and approximately 48% sits in the top ten. The specimen sequenced was glioma tissue, nonneoplastic brain tissue, or PBMCs (not recorded which). The receptors come from a human donor with low-grade glioma or glioblastoma, undergoing nonglioma brain surgery, or in good health (not recorded which). Each CDR3 is given with its conserved first and last residue. The D gene is left open where the match is weak. Part of the rows lack a size; the others show once, few, many or a class for expanded clones.

DNA: TGTGCCAGCAGTTTATCCGGGAACACCGGGGAGCTGTTTTTT
CDR3: CASSLSGNTGELFF
J: TRBJ2-2
V: TRBV12-3/TRBV12-4
size: medium-sized
D: -

DNA: TGCGCCAGCAGCTCCTACAGTGGAGTCTACGAGCAGTACTTC
CDR3: CASSSYSGVYEQYF
J: TRBJ2-7
V: TRBV5-1
size: few
D: -

DNA: TGTGCCACCAGCAGAGATCGAGAAGGCAATCAGCCCCAGCATTTT
CDR3: CATSRDREGNQPQHF
J: TRBJ1-5
V: TRBV15
size: medium-sized
D: -

DNA: TGTGCCAGCAGTCACGCCGGGACCGGGGGCTTTGAGACCCAGTACTTC
CDR3: CASSHAGTGGFETQYF
J: TRBJ2-5
V: TRBV6-1
size: -
D: -

DNA: TGTGCCAGCAGTTTTCGGTCAGGGAAGTACAATGAGGAGTTATTC
CDR3: CASSFRSGKYNEELF
J: TRBJ2-1
V: TRBV28
size: -
D: -

DNA: TGTGCCAGAAGTTTTGACTTGGGAGTTCGGGGCACAGATACGAAGTATTTT
CDR3: CARSFDLGVRGTDTKYF
J: TRBJ2-3
V: TRBV6-2/TRBV6-3
size: -
D: -

DNA: TGCGCCACCAAAGCCGGAATCTCCAGCTCCTACAATGAGCAGTTCTTC
CDR3: CATKAGISSSYNEQFF
J: TRBJ2-1
V: TRBV5-1
size: many
D: -

DNA: TGTGCCAGCATTGGATCCGGGCCTATCCAGCAGTTCTTC
CDR3: CASIGSGPIQQFF
J: TRBJ2-1
V: TRBV6-2/TRBV6-3
size: -
D: -

DNA: TGCAGCGTTGAAAAACAGAGGAACACTGAAGCTTTCTTT
CDR3: CSVEKQRNTEAFF
J: TRBJ1-1
V: TRBV29-1
size: -
D: -

DNA: TGTGCCAGTAGCCCCACGGACAGTTCTGGAAACACCATATATTTT
CDR3: CASSPTDSSGNTIYF
J: TRBJ1-3
V: TRBV19
size: many
D: -

DNA: TGCGCCAGCAGCTTGGGTGGGGCTCAGGGACATGGCTACACCTTC
CDR3: CASSLGGAQGHGYTF
J: TRBJ1-2
V: TRBV5-1
size: -
D: -